The present T cell receptor (beta chain) was sequenced within a study of Graves' ophthalmopathy and Graves' hyperthyroidism. This clonotype has ten or more counts. From RNA, the CDR3 regions of TCR beta chains were amplified and sequenced. Second-round multiplex PCR came after first-round RT-PCR with HTBI primers. One entry per CDR3 protein results from TCRdb running MiXCR on the multiplex PCR reads. The data show some 520,000 distinct CDR3 sequences, roughly an eighth seen once. Germline CDR1 is MNHEY and CDR2 is SVGAGI. Trimming removed 4 bases at V and 4 bases at J, with 9 bases between. The CDR3 runs to 13 residues.

The J gene is TRBJ2-3, the V gene TRBV6-5; no clear D. Sequenced: blood. The sequence was collected from a woman in her twenties or thirties with Graves' ophthalmopathy. CDR3 sequence: CASSSLTSDTQYF. The CDR3 region has the DNA TGTGCCAGCAGTTCCCTGACTTCAGATACGCAGTATTTT.